This TCR beta chain was found in a study of CD8 T cells in ankylosing spondylitis. Findings and caveats of the study: Disease-associated clones were reportedly significantly overrepresented in matched ankylosing spondylitis synovial fluid. The authors found the disease-linked clones to be CD8+ and relatively rare in peripheral blood. A number of the motif variants had already been described in reactive arthritis synovial fluid and blood. Seemingly characteristic of ankylosing spondylitis blood was a TCR beta motif consisting of roughly 8 highly homologous variants.

This clonotype has more than one count but fewer than ten. Its antigen is not known. TCRdb reanalysed the 5' RACE reads using MiXCR and keeps one entry per CDR3 protein. The sample carries about 110,000 distinct CDR3 sequences, less than 25% recorded once. CDR1 is LGHDT and CDR2 is YNNKEL in the germline V gene (reference sequence). With V trimmed by 2 bases and J by 4 bases, 5 bases remained unmatched. The CDR3 is 15 amino acids. This clonotype was obtained from a male donor with ankylosing spondylitis. The sequenced sample consisted of synovial fluid, either unsorted or a sorted T cell fraction (not recorded which). The chain combines TRBV3-1 with TRBJ1-3; 7 positions match TRBD1. This chain's CDR3 is CASSQTRGPGNTIYF. The CDR3 DNA sequence: TGTGCCAGCAGCCAAACGAGGGGGCCCGGAAACACCATATATTTT.